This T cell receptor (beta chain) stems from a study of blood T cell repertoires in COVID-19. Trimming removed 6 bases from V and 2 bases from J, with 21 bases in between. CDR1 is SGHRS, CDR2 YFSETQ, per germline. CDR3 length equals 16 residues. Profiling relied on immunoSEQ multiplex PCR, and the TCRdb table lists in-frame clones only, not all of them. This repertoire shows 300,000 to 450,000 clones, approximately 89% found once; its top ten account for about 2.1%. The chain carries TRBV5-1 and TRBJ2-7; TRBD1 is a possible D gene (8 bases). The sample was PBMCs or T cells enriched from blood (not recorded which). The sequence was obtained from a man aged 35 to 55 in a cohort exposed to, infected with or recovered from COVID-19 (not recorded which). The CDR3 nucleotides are TGCGCCAGCACTGGGGGGGCCGGGACAGGTACCTACGAGCAGTACTTC. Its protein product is CASTGGAGTGTYEQYF. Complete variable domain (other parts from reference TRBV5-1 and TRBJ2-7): KAGVTQTPRYLIKTRGQQVTLSCSPISGHRSVSWYQQTPGQGLQFLFEYFSETQRNKGNFPGRFSGRQFSNSRSEMNVSTLELGDSALYLCASTGGAGTGTYEQYFGPGTRLTVT.